These T cell receptor beta chains were read from a single sample in a study of shared clonotypes between healthy human individuals. The protocol was immunoSEQ multiplex PCR, while the TCRdb copy is restricted to in-frame clones and leaves out a portion. The sample has about 2 million clones, about 95% seen once; the top ten hold 0.9% to 1.3%. Specimen: naive CD8+ T cells sorted from blood. Receptors originate from a man aged 18-30 years in good health. CDR3s include the opening cysteine and the closing phenylalanine or tryptophan. Each record gives: CDR3 DNA, CDR3 protein, CDR3 length, D gene, J gene, V gene, clone size. A D gene is named only where the DNA matches it firmly. The listing skips clone size in some rows; elsewhere it reads once, few, many or a size class.

TGTGCCAGCAGCGTAGACCAAGGAGAGGGGGCAGATACGCAGTATTTT	CASSVDQGEGADTQYF	16	NA	TRBJ2-3	TRBV9	NA
TGCAGCGTTGAAGATCGCGGGGGCAGGTACGAGCAGTACTTC	CSVEDRGGRYEQYF	14	NA	TRBJ2-7	TRBV29-1	NA
TGCAGCGTTGAAGATGGATTGGACTATGGCTACACCTTC	CSVEDGLDYGYTF	13	NA	TRBJ1-2	TRBV29-1	NA
TGTGCCAGCAGCGACAAGGGACTAGCGGGAGCCTCCACCCAAGGAACCCAGTACTTC	CASSDKGLAGASTQGTQYF	19	TRBD2	TRBJ2-5	TRBV13	NA
TGTGCCAGCAGCCTAGCGGGAGGGTACAATGAGCAGTTCTTC	CASSLAGGYNEQFF	14	TRBD2	TRBJ2-1	TRBV6-5	NA
TGTGCCAGCAGCTTAGTCGGGGGACAAGAGACCCAGTACTTC	CASSLVGGQETQYF	14	NA	TRBJ2-5	TRBV11-2	NA
TGCGCCAGCAGCCAAGTGCTCGCGGGAGAGGCAGATACGCAGTATTTT	CASSQVLAGEADTQYF	16	TRBD2	TRBJ2-3	TRBV4-3	NA
TGTGCCAGCAGCGTAGGAGGGGGAGGACAACCCCTCCACTTT	CASSVGGGGQPLHF	14	NA	TRBJ1-6	TRBV9	NA
TGCAGCGTTCTGGGACACACCAACAATGAGCAGTTCTTC	CSVLGHTNNEQFF	13	NA	TRBJ2-1	TRBV29-1	NA
TGTGCCAGCACGAATCCGAGCGGGAGAACTGGGGAGCTGTTTTTT	CASTNPSGRTGELFF	15	TRBD2	TRBJ2-2	TRBV28	NA
TGTGCCAGCAGCTTGACCGGGGGTGATACGCAGTATTTT	CASSLTGGDTQYF	13	NA	TRBJ2-3	TRBV27	NA
TGTGCCATCAGTGAGACTTTGGGCGGCGGTGAAGCTTTCTTT	CAISETLGGGEAFF	14	NA	TRBJ1-1	TRBV10-3	NA
TGTGCCAGCAGCTTGTGGTTAGTTAAAATCGAGTTCTTC	CASSLWLVKIEFF	13	NA	TRBJ2-1	TRBV5-4	NA
TGTGCCAGCAGTTACAGCGTATACGAGCAGTACTTC	CASSYSVYEQYF	12	NA	TRBJ2-7	TRBV6-6	NA
TGTGCCAGCAGCCCCCGGGGGTTTGGGGACACCGGGGAGCTGTTTTTT	CASSPRGFGDTGELFF	16	NA	TRBJ2-2	TRBV5-6	once
TGTGCCAGTAGTGGACAGGACCCCAATCAGCCCCAGCATTTT	CASSGQDPNQPQHF	14	TRBD1	TRBJ1-5	TRBV19	NA
TGTGCCTGCGGACCCCAACCAGAGACCCAGTACTTC	CACGPQPETQYF	12	NA	TRBJ2-5	TRBV27	NA
TGTGCCAGCAGCCCCGAGGGGAACACTGAAGCTTTCTTT	CASSPEGNTEAFF	13	NA	TRBJ1-1	TRBV13	once
TGTGCCAGTAGACAACAGGGAGAGCGTAATGAAAAACTGTTTTTT	CASRQQGERNEKLFF	15	NA	TRBJ1-4	TRBV19	NA
TGCGCCAGCAGCTCCGGGACCGCCGACCACCAGCAGTACTTC	CASSSGTADHQQYF	14	NA	TRBJ2-7	TRBV5-1	few
TGTGCCAGCAGCGAGACCCCTATAGGGCCCAATCAGCCCCAGCATTTT	CASSETPIGPNQPQHF	16	NA	TRBJ1-5	TRBV9	NA
TGCGCCAGCAGCCGTGACAGGGCCTTTAGCGGGGAGCTGTTTTTT	CASSRDRAFSGELFF	15	TRBD1	TRBJ2-2	TRBV4-1	NA
TGTGCCAGCAGTATAACAATTGAGCAGTTCTTC	CASSITIEQFF	11	NA	TRBJ2-1	TRBV28	NA
TGTGCCTGGAGTGTACGAATAGGGGGAGCATATAATTCACCCCTCCACTTT	CAWSVRIGGAYNSPLHF	17	NA	TRBJ1-6	TRBV30	NA
TGTGCCAGCAGCGCGCAGGGGGTAGGGAATGAGCAGTTCTTC	CASSAQGVGNEQFF	14	TRBD1	TRBJ2-1	TRBV2	NA
TGTGCCAGCAGTCCAGGGATCGGTAACGAGCAGTACTTC	CASSPGIGNEQYF	13	NA	TRBJ2-7	TRBV6-6	NA
TGTGCCAGCAGCCCTTTGGACAGCGCGACGGGCTACACCTTC	CASSPLDSATGYTF	14	NA	TRBJ1-2	TRBV6-5	NA
TGCAGCGTTTGGGCCCTATCTGGGGCCAACGTCCTGACTTTC	CSVWALSGANVLTF	14	NA	TRBJ2-6	TRBV29-1	NA
TGTGCCAGCAGTTTTACTATTGGAATGCGAAATTCACCCCTCCACTTT	CASSFTIGMRNSPLHF	16	NA	TRBJ1-6	TRBV27	once
TGTGCCAGCAGCGTAGCTGGGGTCCCAGATACGCAGTATTTT	CASSVAGVPDTQYF	14	NA	TRBJ2-3	TRBV9	NA
TGCGCCAGCAGCCAAGATATGGATACGCAGTATTTT	CASSQDMDTQYF	12	NA	TRBJ2-3	TRBV4-1	NA
TGCGCCAGCAGCTTGGGAGCCTCACTAGCAGATACGCAGTATTTT	CASSLGASLADTQYF	15	NA	TRBJ2-3	TRBV5-1	NA
TGTGCCAGCAGCTTAAGGGACAGGGAATTAGGGGAGCAGTACTTC	CASSLRDRELGEQYF	15	TRBD1	TRBJ2-7	TRBV11-2	once
TGCGCCAGCAGCCAAGATGGGGGGGGGTTGAACACTGAAGCTTTCTTT	CASSQDGGGLNTEAFF	16	NA	TRBJ1-1	TRBV4-1	NA
TGTGCCAGCAGTCCGAGCGGGTTCAATCAGCCCCAGCATTTT	CASSPSGFNQPQHF	14	NA	TRBJ1-5	TRBV6-5	NA
TGTGCCAGCAGTCCGCAGGGATTGGCTAACTATGGCTACACCTTC	CASSPQGLANYGYTF	15	NA	TRBJ1-2	TRBV28	NA
TGTGCCAGCAGCCTTACTGACAGGGGATACACCGGGGAGCTGTTTTTT	CASSLTDRGYTGELFF	16	TRBD1	TRBJ2-2	TRBV5-6	NA
TGTGCCAGCAGTGAAGCGCAGGGGCGGCTCAATCAGCCCCAGCATTTT	CASSEAQGRLNQPQHF	16	NA	TRBJ1-5	TRBV6-1	NA
TGTGCCAGCAGTTACCCCTCAGGTGGCGGGTACCAGTTCTTC	CASSYPSGGGYQFF	14	NA	TRBJ2-1	TRBV6-6	NA
TGTGCCAGCAGTGACAGGGGGCCGTCAGGTGAGCCCCAGCATTTT	CASSDRGPSGEPQHF	15	TRBD1	TRBJ1-5	TRBV2	NA
TGCGCCAGCAGCCAAGATTTAACGTGGGAGAACACCTACAATGAGCAGTTCTTC	CASSQDLTWENTYNEQFF	18	NA	TRBJ2-1	TRBV4-3	NA
TGCGCCAGCAGCCAAGACAGGGCCTGGGATGAAAAACTGTTTTTT	CASSQDRAWDEKLFF	15	NA	TRBJ1-4	TRBV4-3	NA
TGTGCCAGCAGTGAACTGGAGACAGGGTATGATACGCAGTATTTT	CASSELETGYDTQYF	15	TRBD1	TRBJ2-3	TRBV6-1	NA
TGTGCCAGCAGCTTCGCCGACAGGGGTAACACTGAAGCTTTCTTT	CASSFADRGNTEAFF	15	TRBD1	TRBJ1-1	TRBV5-4	NA
TGTGCCAGCAGCTTCCTAGCGGGAAACGAGCAGTACTTC	CASSFLAGNEQYF	13	TRBD2	TRBJ2-7	TRBV5-6	NA
TGTGCCTGGCAATCAGCGACAGGGCCCTTTACCGGGGAGCTGTTTTTT	CAWQSATGPFTGELFF	16	TRBD1	TRBJ2-2	TRBV30	NA
TGTGCCAGTAGTATCCTTCCCGGAGGCAATCAGCCCCAGCATTTT	CASSILPGGNQPQHF	15	NA	TRBJ1-5	TRBV19	NA
TGTGCCAGCAGTTATATGCGGGGGGCCGCCGGGGAGCTGTTTTTT	CASSYMRGAAGELFF	15	TRBD2	TRBJ2-2	TRBV6-5	NA
TGCGCCAGCGGTCCCCGATCCTACGAGCAGTACTTC	CASGPRSYEQYF	12	NA	TRBJ2-7	TRBV4-1	NA
TGTGCCACCCACACAGGAAACACTGAAGCTTTCTTT	CATHTGNTEAFF	12	NA	TRBJ1-1	TRBV19	once
TGTGCCAGCAGCCCCCGGGGAGGCGGGAGTTCCGAGCAGTACTTC	CASSPRGGGSSEQYF	15	TRBD2	TRBJ2-7	TRBV7-9	NA
TGTGCCAGCAGCTTGGGGACAGGGGGTGCCGAGCAGTACTTC	CASSLGTGGAEQYF	14	TRBD1	TRBJ2-7	TRBV13	NA